The clone carrying this TCR beta chain was seen a single time. The sample belongs to a study of blood T cell repertoires in COVID-19. Study context: Donors in the United States, Italy and Spain gave samples during acute or convalescent COVID-19. Sources were T cells, B-cell-depleted T cells, or PBMCs; the material itself was cDNA or gDNA.

Germline V CDR1 and CDR2: MDHEN, SYDVKM. Unmatched junction bases numbered 11, after V lost 3 bases and J lost 6 bases. The length of the CDR3 is 16 residues. As handled by the study authors: Quantification of nucleated cells was approximated via reference gene primer amplification. TCRdb keeps only in-frame clones here, not all; method: immunoSEQ multiplex PCR. D and trimming were read from the DNA, whereas the V and J calls and clone size are those reported in that table. This table has approximately 220,000 clones, about 83% appearing once. Recovery among Cohort 3 donors was established by two negative PCRs, clearance, or symptom resolution.

The sequence derives from a woman aged 35 to 49 who had recovered from COVID-19. The specimen sequenced was PBMCs or T cells enriched from blood (not recorded which). The chain has TRBV28 and TRBJ1-5, with 7 bases matching TRBD1. The CDR3 region is CASSFPRQGGSQPQHF. The CDR3 coding sequence is TGTGCCAGCAGTTTCCCTCGACAGGGTGGGAGTCAGCCCCAGCATTTT.